This T cell receptor (beta chain) was recorded in a study of human T cells and chemical hapten exposure. Overall study context: Small pooled library volume differences chiefly drove per-sample TCR yield variation. Broader study findings: There was alopecia in the donors, so their immune response may differ from that of healthy people. No shift was seen in TCRs above 1 in 1000 frequency with DPC sensitization.

V was clipped by 4 bases and J by 4 bases; unmatched bases: 9. The germline CDR1 and CDR2 sequences are SGHDN and FVKESK. The CDR3 spans 15 residues. The time point was: patch test 1, 2 weeks after DPC sensitization. Treatment reported: therapeutic diphenylcyclopropenone sensitization with weekly scalp DPC. Donors, patients with alopecia ranging from 18 to 70 years old and judged suitable for DPC, provided samples. Using its own MiXCR run on the RACE reads, TCRdb lists one record per CDR3 protein. The sample has about 110,000 distinct CDR3 sequences; 9.5% to 11% are singletons. Comments on this clonotype: No antigen is known for it.

The starting material was whole blood, obtained in connection with sensitization to the hapten diphenylcyclopropenone (DPC). This rearrangement joins TRBV14 to TRBJ2-5, with TRBD1 identical over 7 bases. The sequence came from a woman in her thirties or forties with alopecia areata. Some clones in this sample may be carry-over from other donors' samples. The CDR3 loop is CASSRERDRRETQYF. The CDR3 DNA is TGTGCCAGCAGCCGGGAACGGGACAGACGAGAGACCCAGTACTTC. Drawing the rest from reference TRBV14 and TRBJ2-5, the complete variable domain is EAGVTQFPSHSVIEKGQTVTLRCDPISGHDNLYWYRRVMGKEIKFLLHFVKESKQDESGMPNNRFLAERTGGTYSTLKVQPAELEDSGVYFCASSRERDRRETQYFGPGTRLLVL.